Following are 13 T cell receptor beta chains from one sample sequenced in a study of identical twins' blood T cells. Each CDR3 protein is one row after TCRdb ran MiXCR on the 5' RACE reads. The sample records 350,000 to 400,000 distinct CDR3 sequences, approximately 30% being singletons. Input material: PBMCs. These receptors came from a woman aged 18 to 55 in good health.

The J gene is TRBJ1-4, the V gene TRBV18; the match to TRBD1 covers 7 bases. This CDR3 region has 15 residues. The V segment lost 3 bases and the J segment 6 bases; nucleotides outside the gene matches: 7. Germline V gene lookup returns CDR1 KGHSH and CDR2 LQKENI. The CDR3 sequence is CASSPTGGGDEKLFF. In nucleotides, the CDR3 is TGTGCCAGCTCACCCACGGGAGGGGGCGATGAAAAACTGTTTTTT.

V usage is TRBV9 and J usage is TRBJ2-3, with TRBD1 matching 8 bases. The junction had 4 bases not matched to a gene; V was cut back by 3 bases and J by 4 bases. Per the germline V gene, CDR1 is SGDLS and CDR2 is YYNGEE. This CDR3 spans 14 amino acids. The CDR3 nucleotides are TGTGCCAGCAGCGCCGGGACAGGCGCAGATACGCAGTATTTT. This codes for CASSAGTGADTQYF.

This clonotype showed up just once. The V call is TRBV3-1, the J call TRBJ2-1; 11 bases fit TRBD2. With 4 bases clipped from V and 4 bases from J, the junction kept 3 bases outside the gene matches. Germline V lookup: CDR1 LGHDT, CDR2 YNNKEL (reference sequence). The CDR3 runs 15 residues. In nucleotides, the CDR3 is TGTGCCAGCAGCCCATCTAGCGGGGGGTACAATGAGCAGTTCTTC. Protein product: CASSPSSGGYNEQFF.

Only a few counts were recorded for this clonotype. The rearrangement links TRBV13 to TRBJ2-1, with 9 bases identical to TRBD1. After removal of 5 bases from V and 3 bases from J, the junction contained 2 bases not matched to a gene. The CDR3 runs 14 residues. Germline lookup yields CDR1 PRHDT and CDR2 FYEKMQ (reference sequence). The CDR3 nucleotides are TGTGCCAGCAGCCGGGGACAGGGCTACAATGAGCAGTTCTTC. This codes for CASSRGQGYNEQFF.

CDR3 sequence reads: CASSSSPTFQNTGELFF. The CDR3 DNA is TGTGCCAGCAGCTCTTCCCCTACCTTCCAGAACACCGGGGAGCTGTTTTTT. The chain uses TRBV7-6 and TRBJ2-2; no clear D gene. Germline V gene data show CDR1 as SGHVS and CDR2 as FNYEAQ. CDR3 length equals 17 residues. V gave up 4 bases and J gave up 1 base, with 16 bases separating them.

V gene TRBV28 combines with J gene TRBJ1-2; D is ambiguous. V lost 1 base, J lost 2 bases, and 8 bases lay in between. There are 14 residues in the CDR3. Germline V gene data show CDR1 as MDHEN and CDR2 as SYDVKM. CDR3 in amino acids: CASSLSPSNYGYTF. The CDR3 DNA sequence: TGTGCCAGCAGTTTATCACCCTCGAACTATGGCTACACCTTC.

This clonotype turned up a few times. The rearrangement joins TRBV20-1 to TRBJ2-7; unclear D gene. Trimming stripped 3 bases from V and 2 bases from J, with 14 bases between. The CDR3 is made up of 14 amino acids. In germline, CDR1 is DFQATT, CDR2 SNEGSKA (reference sequence). The CDR3: CSASGQPGPYEQYF. The CDR3 DNA is TGCAGTGCTAGTGGTCAGCCGGGCCCCTACGAGCAGTACTTC.

This clonotype showed up just a few times. CDR3 amino acids: CSVEWGGLNTEAFF. The CDR3, as DNA: TGCAGCGTTGAATGGGGGGGACTGAACACTGAAGCTTTCTTT. This chain connects TRBV29-1 to TRBJ1-1; a possible D gene is TRBD1 (5 bases). Trimming took off 2 bases at V and 0 bases at J, with 10 bases between the two ends. CDR3 size: 14 residues. Germline CDR1 and CDR2: SQVTM and ANQGSEA.

J is TRBJ2-7 and V is TRBV5-1; 7 bases align to TRBD2. Losses at the gene ends were 4 bases for V and 0 bases for J; bases not matched to a gene: 4. The CDR3 totals 14 residues. Germline assignment: CDR1 SGHRS and CDR2 YFSETQ. The chain's CDR3 is CASSVTSDSYEQYF. CDR3 DNA sequence: TGCGCCAGCAGCGTAACTAGCGACTCCTACGAGCAGTACTTC.

J is TRBJ1-2 and V is TRBV5-5, with TRBD1 matching over 8 bases. CDR3 length: 15 residues. J was trimmed by 4 bases and V by 5 bases; bases with no gene match: 10. Germline assignment: CDR1 SGHKS and CDR2 YYEKEE (reference sequence). The CDR3 sequence: CASSPQGGGPYGYTF. CDR3 bases: TGTGCCAGCAGTCCACAGGGGGGTGGGCCCTATGGCTACACCTTC.

CDR3 sequence reads: CASSLAWEQYF. The CDR3 coding sequence is TGTGCCAGCAGCTTAGCGTGGGAGCAGTACTTC. The chain carries TRBV7-8 and TRBJ2-7, with D unresolved. Trimming shortened V by 0 bases and J by 7 bases, and 4 bases separated the two germline ends. CDR1 SGHVS and CDR2 FQNEAQ come from the germline V gene. The CDR3 length is 11 residues.

This clonotype was seen only once. This chain joins TRBV20-1 and TRBJ2-7; 11 positions agree with TRBD2. The germline CDR1 and CDR2 sequences are DFQATT and SNEGSKA (reference sequence). This CDR3 has 15 amino acids. V lost 4 bases, J lost 2 bases, and 7 bases stayed unmatched. For the CDR3, the DNA is TGCAGTGCTACGCCGACTAGCGGGAACCCCTACGAGCAGTACTTC. Protein sequence: CSATPTSGNPYEQYF.

The CDR3 coding sequence is TGTGCCAGCAGCTTACAGACCGGGGGGGGCACAGATACGCAGTATTTT. The encoded protein is CASSLQTGGGTDTQYF. V is TRBV11-2 and J is TRBJ2-3, with 8 bases fitting TRBD2. CDR1 SGHAT and CDR2 FQNNGV come from the germline V gene. The CDR3 runs 16 residues. V lost 2 bases and J lost 1; bases outside the gene matches: 5.